A selection of T cell receptor beta chains follows, all from one sample in a study of memory B cells and T cells in multiple sclerosis. The protocol was immunoSEQ multiplex PCR, while the TCRdb copy is restricted to in-frame clones and leaves out a portion. The table shows roughly 12,000 clones, with just under 85% occurring only once. No antigens are known for them. The sequencing sample was made of PBMCs from blood kept in culture. Receptors were obtained from a human donor with multiple sclerosis. Both conserved end residues are part of each CDR3. D genes are given only for firm matches. Only part of the rows carry a size: once, few, many, or a class if the clone is expanded.

CASSVESSRPDEQFF,TGTGCCAGCAGCGTAGAATCGTCCCGACCGGATGAGCAGTTCTTC,TRBV9,.,TRBJ2-1,.
CAWSGDSYNEQFF,TGTGCCTGGAGTGGGGACAGTTACAATGAGCAGTTCTTC,TRBV30,TRBD1,TRBJ2-1,.
CASKGGINQPQHF,TGTGCCAGCAAAGGCGGTATTAATCAGCCCCAGCATTTT,TRBV6-1,.,TRBJ1-5,.
CASSYSPLRGLAGGSYEQYF,TGTGCCAGCAGTTACTCCCCGCTTCGGGGACTAGCGGGGGGCTCCTACGAGCAGTACTTC,TRBV27,TRBD2,TRBJ2-7,.
CASSRGTYYEQYF,TGTGCCAGCAGTCGAGGGACGTACTACGAGCAGTACTTC,TRBV6-1,.,TRBJ2-7,.
CASSDAGSNQPQHF,TGTGCCAGCAGTGATGCCGGAAGTAATCAGCCCCAGCATTTT,TRBV25-1,.,TRBJ1-5,.
CASSEFAGGENTGELFF,TGTGCCAGCAGTGAATTTGCGGGAGGCGAGAACACCGGGGAGCTGTTTTTT,TRBV6-1,TRBD2,TRBJ2-2,.
CACRSQGDAKNIQYF,TGTGCCTGCCGCTCTCAGGGGGATGCCAAAAACATTCAGTACTTC,TRBV6-6,TRBD1,TRBJ2-4,.
CASSLEAGVQETQYF,TGTGCCAGCAGCTTAGAAGCGGGAGTGCAAGAGACCCAGTACTTC,TRBV11-3,TRBD2,TRBJ2-5,.
CASSPGLAVTDTQYF,TGTGCCAGTAGTCCGGGACTAGCGGTCACAGATACGCAGTATTTT,TRBV19,TRBD2,TRBJ2-3,.
CASSAAGTVREKLFF,TGCGCCAGCAGCGCGGCCGGGACAGTGAGAGAAAAACTGTTTTTT,TRBV5-1,TRBD1,TRBJ1-4,.
CASSPGPTGYGYTF,TGTGCCAGCAGCCCCGGCCCCACAGGCTATGGCTACACCTTC,TRBV7-3,.,TRBJ1-2,.
CASSQERVNYEQYF,TGCGCCAGCAGCCAAGAGCGGGTTAACTACGAGCAGTACTTC,TRBV4-1,.,TRBJ2-7,.
CASSELGRTNSPLHF,TGTGCCAGCAGTGAACTCGGGCGGACTAATTCACCCCTCCACTTT,TRBV2,.,TRBJ1-6,.
CASSILGRLNTEAFF,TGTGCCAGTAGTATACTTGGCAGATTGAACACTGAAGCTTTCTTT,TRBV19,.,TRBJ1-1,.
CASRQGALNGQPQHF,TGTGCCAGCAGGCAGGGGGCTTTGAATGGTCAGCCCCAGCATTTT,TRBV28,TRBD1,TRBJ1-5,.
CASSYDGLYGYTF,TGTGCCAGCAGTTACGACGGGCTCTATGGCTACACCTTC,TRBV6-5,.,TRBJ1-2,.
CASSLHAGLAYTQYF,TGCGCCAGCAGCTTGCACGCCGGGCTCGCTTATACGCAGTATTTT,TRBV5-1,.,TRBJ2-3,.
CASSSTRTGGIGLFF,TGTGCCAGCAGCTCTACGCGGACAGGGGGGATCGGACTGTTTTTT,TRBV5-6,TRBD1,TRBJ1-4,once
CASRELDRETQYF,TGCGCCAGCAGGGAGTTGGACAGGGAGACCCAGTACTTC,TRBV10-2,TRBD1,TRBJ2-5,.
CASSSFRQGATDTQYF,TGTGCCAGCAGCTCGTTCAGACAGGGGGCGACAGATACGCAGTATTTT,TRBV5-4,TRBD1,TRBJ2-3,.
CASSPSGWQGPGELFF,TGTGCCAGCAGCCCTAGTGGGTGGCAGGGGCCCGGGGAGCTGTTTTTT,TRBV27,.,TRBJ2-2,.
CSVERGQGMNTEAFF,TGCAGCGTTGAGAGGGGGCAGGGTATGAACACTGAAGCTTTCTTT,TRBV29-1,TRBD1,TRBJ1-1,.
CASSLPSLQREGLYEQYF,TGTGCCAGCAGTTTACCCTCTCTCCAGCGGGAGGGCCTTTACGAGCAGTACTTC,TRBV28,TRBD2,TRBJ2-7,.
CASSPAGTGRGNTIYF,TGCGCCAGCAGCCCGGCCGGGACAGGGCGTGGAAACACCATATATTTT,TRBV5-1,TRBD1,TRBJ1-3,once
CASSDPRTVSGNTIYF,TGTGCCAGCAGTGACCCCAGGACTGTCTCTGGAAACACCATATATTTT,TRBV6-1,.,TRBJ1-3,.
CASSVEDRGHYEQYF,TGTGCCAGCAGCGTAGAAGACAGGGGGCACTACGAGCAGTACTTC,TRBV9,TRBD1,TRBJ2-7,.
CASSQSPLGGLGTDTQYF,TGTGCCAGCAGCCAATCTCCCCTGGGGGGCCTCGGTACAGATACGCAGTATTTT,TRBV9,.,TRBJ2-3,.
CASSAGGTNTGELFF,TGTGCCAGCAGTGCTGGAGGCACGAACACCGGGGAGCTGTTTTTT,TRBV6-4,.,TRBJ2-2,.
CASSEGGGATDTQYF,TGTGCCAGCAGTGAAGGCGGGGGGGCGACAGATACGCAGTATTTT,TRBV2,TRBD2,TRBJ2-3,.
CASSSGTSGRIYEQYF,TGTGCCAGCAGCTCGGGGACTAGCGGGAGGATCTACGAGCAGTACTTC,TRBV13,TRBD2,TRBJ2-7,.
CASSHGRESSGNTIYF,TGTGCCAGCAGCCACGGACGGGAATCATCTGGAAACACCATATATTTT,TRBV9,.,TRBJ1-3,.
CASSLEGPQNEQYF,TGTGCCAGCAGCTTAGAGGGGCCCCAGAACGAGCAGTACTTC,TRBV7-9,.,TRBJ2-7,.
CASSFLGTDTQYF,TGTGCCAGCAGCTTTTTAGGGACAGATACGCAGTATTTT,TRBV7-9,.,TRBJ2-3,.
CASSVTGQGAGNSPLHF,TGTGCCAGCAGTGTCACGGGACAGGGGGCAGGGAATTCACCCCTCCACTTT,TRBV2,TRBD1,TRBJ1-6,.
CASSGGGALNEQFF,TGTGCCAGCAGTGGCGGGGGGGCCCTCAATGAGCAGTTCTTC,TRBV6-1,TRBD2,TRBJ2-1,.
CRPGTTGELFF,TGCAGGCCAGGTACCACCGGGGAGCTGTTTTTT,TRBV20-1,.,TRBJ2-2,once
CASSYKTGELFF,TGTGCCAGCAGCTACAAAACCGGGGAGCTGTTTTTT,TRBV7-9,.,TRBJ2-2,.
CASSLLGSTEQYF,TGTGCCAGCAGCTTACTGGGTTCTACGGAGCAGTACTTC,TRBV7-2,.,TRBJ2-7,.
CSVEEGHNTGELFF,TGCAGCGTTGAAGAGGGACACAACACCGGGGAGCTGTTTTTT,TRBV29-1,.,TRBJ2-2,.
CASSFGLAGNNEQFF,TGTGCCAGCAGCTTCGGGCTAGCGGGAAACAATGAGCAGTTCTTC,TRBV11-3,TRBD2,TRBJ2-1,.
CASSFGRGNEKLFF,TGTGCCAGCAGCTTCGGCAGGGGAAACGAAAAACTGTTTTTT,TRBV11-1,.,TRBJ1-4,.
CASRGTSPGSYEQYF,TGTGCCAGCAGAGGGACTAGTCCCGGGTCCTACGAGCAGTACTTC,TRBV27,TRBD2,TRBJ2-7,.
CASSEMRGPATNEKLFF,TGTGCCAGCAGTGAAATGAGGGGCCCTGCAACTAATGAAAAACTGTTTTTT,TRBV25-1,.,TRBJ1-4,.
CASSPNHIPGQGFEKLFF,TGTGCCAGCTCACCAAATCACATACCGGGACAGGGGTTTGAAAAACTGTTTTTT,TRBV18,TRBD1,TRBJ1-4,.